This paragraph reports one T cell receptor beta chain. In the original processing: Amplification of reference gene primers was used by the study to estimate nucleated cell counts. Method: immunoSEQ multiplex PCR; TCRdb's copy keeps in-frame clones and lacks some. V, J and clone size derive from that table, while D and trimming were established from the DNA sequence. The table includes approximately 120,000 clones, about 78% detected once. The V gene's germline CDR1 is ENHRY and CDR2 SYGVKD. The CDR3 extends over 18 amino acids. V lost 5 bases and J 1 base, leaving 22 bases between the germline ends. This entry belongs to a study of blood T cell repertoires in COVID-19. Study context: T cells, B-cell-depleted T cells, or PBMCs supplied cDNA or gDNA.

This TCR was recovered from a human donor in a cohort sampled during active or convalescent COVID-19. The rearrangement links TRBV10-3 to TRBJ2-3; a weak D match, TRBD2 (6 bases). Sequenced sample: peripheral blood. In nucleotides, the CDR3 is TGTGCCATCAGTCCGGGGACCGCGGGAAAGTCGGGCACAGATACGCAGTATTTT. Amino acid sequence: CAISPGTAGKSGTDTQYF.